This is a list of T cell receptor beta chains from one sample in a study of a mutant IDH1 vaccine in newly diagnosed glioma. Here immunoSEQ multiplex PCR was the method, and the copy in TCRdb shows in-frame clones only, minus some. This table has 44,000 or so clones, 81% appearing once. Their specific antigens are unknown. The specimen was PBMCs, collected from a glioma patient whose treatment included an IDH1 peptide vaccine. The source of these receptors is a middle-aged woman with glioma. Some clones in this sample may be carry-over from other donors' samples. CDR3s leave out the opening cysteine and the closing phenylalanine or tryptophan. Each record gives: CDR3 length, D gene, V gene, J gene, CDR3 protein. The D gene is left open where the match is weak.

CDR3 length: 11
D gene: -
V gene: TRBV10-3
J gene: TRBJ1-2
CDR3 protein: AITEQGRDGYT

CDR3 length: 15
D gene: TRBD2
V gene: TRBV28
J gene: TRBJ2-1
CDR3 protein: ASSLYGGGTRSNEQF

CDR3 length: 10
D gene: TRBD1
V gene: TRBV2
J gene: TRBJ2-7
CDR3 protein: ASGQVSYEQY

CDR3 length: 12
D gene: -
V gene: TRBV7-9
J gene: TRBJ1-1
CDR3 protein: ASSPDGSITEAF

CDR3 length: 16
D gene: TRBD2
V gene: TRBV4-3
J gene: TRBJ2-5
CDR3 protein: ASSQDTPTSGYQETQY

CDR3 length: 16
D gene: -
V gene: TRBV27
J gene: TRBJ2-5
CDR3 protein: ASSLSGRYRLYQETQY

CDR3 length: 12
D gene: TRBD2
V gene: TRBV6-6
J gene: TRBJ2-7
CDR3 protein: ASSYSLAGNEQY

CDR3 length: 13
D gene: TRBD1
V gene: TRBV5-1
J gene: TRBJ2-1
CDR3 protein: ASSLIRGPYNEQF

CDR3 length: 12
D gene: -
V gene: TRBV7-9
J gene: TRBJ1-2
CDR3 protein: ASSRPEGNYGYT

CDR3 length: 12
D gene: TRBD1
V gene: TRBV7-2
J gene: TRBJ2-7
CDR3 protein: ASSRDRGTYEQY

CDR3 length: 14
D gene: TRBD2
V gene: TRBV7-3
J gene: TRBJ2-2
CDR3 protein: ASSLTLAGDDGELF

CDR3 length: 13
D gene: TRBD1
V gene: TRBV5-5
J gene: TRBJ1-5
CDR3 protein: ASSRTGDSNQPQH

CDR3 length: 8
D gene: -
V gene: TRBV7-9
J gene: TRBJ2-1
CDR3 protein: ASSSAEQF

CDR3 length: 13
D gene: -
V gene: TRBV4-1
J gene: TRBJ1-5
CDR3 protein: ASSQDASTDQPQH

CDR3 length: 11
D gene: -
V gene: TRBV6-5
J gene: TRBJ2-1
CDR3 protein: ASSYSIRHEQF

CDR3 length: 11
D gene: -
V gene: TRBV10-3
J gene: TRBJ1-3
CDR3 protein: AISPGGGNTIY

CDR3 length: 14
D gene: TRBD2
V gene: TRBV7-3
J gene: TRBJ2-5
CDR3 protein: ASSPTGLARQETQY

CDR3 length: 13
D gene: TRBD2
V gene: TRBV27
J gene: TRBJ2-7
CDR3 protein: ASSPPRGGAGEQY

CDR3 length: 12
D gene: TRBD1
V gene: TRBV5-1
J gene: TRBJ1-6
CDR3 protein: ASSLRDRGSPLH

CDR3 length: 12
D gene: -
V gene: TRBV19
J gene: TRBJ2-2
CDR3 protein: ASTGGLGTGELF

CDR3 length: 9
D gene: -
V gene: TRBV19
J gene: TRBJ2-2
CDR3 protein: ASRRAGELF

CDR3 length: 14
D gene: -
V gene: TRBV5-4
J gene: TRBJ2-5
CDR3 protein: ASSGHAGASQETQY

CDR3 length: 11
D gene: -
V gene: TRBV4-3
J gene: TRBJ1-5
CDR3 protein: ASSQDLRQPQH

CDR3 length: 11
D gene: TRBD1
V gene: TRBV11-2
J gene: TRBJ2-7
CDR3 protein: ASSFMTGNEQY

CDR3 length: 14
D gene: TRBD1
V gene: TRBV5-1
J gene: TRBJ1-1
CDR3 protein: ASSRREGTGGTEAF

CDR3 length: 14
D gene: TRBD1
V gene: TRBV4-2
J gene: TRBJ2-7
CDR3 protein: ASSQDPSGQSYEQY

CDR3 length: 12
D gene: TRBD1
V gene: TRBV7-2
J gene: TRBJ2-1
CDR3 protein: ASSFGTVVNEQF

CDR3 length: 13
D gene: -
V gene: TRBV6-6
J gene: TRBJ2-7
CDR3 protein: ASSYSSAGAYEQY

CDR3 length: 12
D gene: -
V gene: TRBV18
J gene: TRBJ2-7
CDR3 protein: ASSLGGSSYEQY

CDR3 length: 9
D gene: -
V gene: TRBV14
J gene: TRBJ2-7
CDR3 protein: ASSQGDEQY

CDR3 length: 10
D gene: -
V gene: TRBV2
J gene: TRBJ2-2
CDR3 protein: ASGGSRGELF

CDR3 length: 11
D gene: -
V gene: TRBV19
J gene: TRBJ1-1
CDR3 protein: ASIRNPNTEAF

CDR3 length: 15
D gene: -
V gene: TRBV7-8
J gene: TRBJ1-4
CDR3 protein: ASSLPTGDPGAEKLF

CDR3 length: 12
D gene: -
V gene: TRBV6-1
J gene: TRBJ1-1
CDR3 protein: ASSVGGENTEAF

CDR3 length: 16
D gene: -
V gene: TRBV5-4
J gene: TRBJ2-1
CDR3 protein: ASSLESYRRDPYNEQF

CDR3 length: 12
D gene: TRBD1
V gene: TRBV7-9
J gene: TRBJ1-6
CDR3 protein: ASGTGNYNSPLH

CDR3 length: 13
D gene: TRBD1
V gene: TRBV27
J gene: TRBJ2-7
CDR3 protein: ASRKQGASSYEQY

CDR3 length: 15
D gene: -
V gene: TRBV29-1
J gene: TRBJ2-2
CDR3 protein: SVEGWRSRGDTGELF

CDR3 length: 8
D gene: TRBD2
V gene: TRBV28
J gene: TRBJ2-1
CDR3 protein: ARSGLAPF